These 17 T cell receptor beta chains share one sample of origin, sequenced in a study of Ad26.COV2.S vaccination and SARS-CoV-2 variants. Clones were read by immunoSEQ multiplex PCR, and TCRdb kept only the in-frame ones, dropping some. The data hold 150,000 to 200,000 clones, with about 83% observed a single time. Here the sequenced sample was peripheral blood, taken after recovery from COVID-19. Every receptor here comes from a human donor who had recovered from COVID-19.

V is TRBV12-3 or TRBV12-4 and J is TRBJ1-1; TRBD1 matches 8 bases. Unmatched junction bases numbered 10, after V lost 10 bases and J lost 6 bases. This CDR3 spans 13 amino acids. This CDR3 reads CANVKGQGAEAFF. The CDR3, as DNA: TGTGCCAACGTAAAAGGACAGGGAGCTGAAGCTTTCTTT.

This chain connects TRBV7-9 to TRBJ1-6; D is perhaps TRBD1 (6 bases). The CDR3 contains 14 residues. Germline CDR1 is SEHNR and CDR2 is FQNEAQ (reference sequence). The V and J ends lost 4 bases and 10 bases respectively, with 14 bases between them. The CDR3: CASSSGGSGSPLHF. In DNA form, the CDR3 reads TGTGCCAGCAGCTCGGGGGGCTCTGGGTCACCCCTCCACTTT. The full variable domain, rest sourced from reference TRBV7-9 and TRBJ1-6, is DTGVSQNPRHKITKRGQNVTFRCDPISEHNRLYWYRQTLGQGPEFLTYFQNEAQLEKSRLLSDRFSAERPKGSFSTLEIQRTEQGDSAMYLCASSSGGSGSPLHFGNGTRLTVT.

The chain joins TRBV27 to TRBJ2-3; 10 positions agree with TRBD2. The V and J ends lost 5 bases and 4 bases, in that order; junction bases with no gene match: 12. CDR3 length: 17 amino acids. Germline-derived CDR1 and CDR2 are MNHEY and SMNVEV (reference sequence). The CDR3 DNA reads TGTGCCAGCAGTCCGATCCCGGGACTAGCGTTCTCAGATACGCAGTATTTT. It encodes CASSPIPGLAFSDTQYF.

CDR3 DNA: TGTGCCAGCAGACGACCCGGGACAGGGGGAAAGGGAAACACCATATATTTT. Its protein is CASRRPGTGGKGNTIYF. The chain has TRBV11-2 and TRBJ1-3, with TRBD1 matching 11 bases. CDR1 is SGHAT, CDR2 FQNNGV, per germline. The CDR3 sequence is 17 residues long. V was clipped by 6 bases and J by 4 bases; unmatched bases: 11.

The chain couples TRBV13 to TRBJ1-1; TRBD1 aligns across 10 bases. This CDR3 comprises 15 residues. The germline V gene has CDR1 PRHDT and CDR2 FYEKMQ (reference sequence). With 3 bases clipped from V and 7 bases from J, the junction kept 8 bases outside the gene matches. CDR3 region: CASSFAPRTGGEAFF. As DNA, the CDR3 is TGTGCCAGCAGCTTTGCCCCCCGGACAGGGGGTGAAGCTTTCTTT.

Points on this clone: At one boundary the junction diverges from the germline segment, which might be a read error. V and J are TRBV7-8 and TRBJ2-1; D unresolved. Germline V gene data show CDR1 as SGHVS and CDR2 as FQNEAQ. CDR3 size: 11 residues. This chain's CDR3 is CASSSNNEQFF. The CDR3 DNA reads TGTGCCAGCAGCTCCAACAATGAGCAGTTCTTC.

This rearrangement joins TRBV19 to TRBJ2-3; 13 bases agree with TRBD2. Per the germline V gene, CDR1 is LNHDA and CDR2 is SQIVND (reference sequence). This CDR3 has 15 residues. Germline trimming cut 4 bases from V and 6 bases from J; bases unmatched to any gene: 4. The CDR3 spells CASSRGLAGFDTQYF. The DNA of the CDR3 is TGTGCCAGTAGTAGGGGACTAGCGGGATTTGATACGCAGTATTTT.

A single count supports this clone. The chain has TRBV7-8 and TRBJ1-1; D uncertain. CDR3 length: 12 residues. The V and J ends lost 10 bases and 3 bases respectively, with 12 bases between them. Germline loops: CDR1 SGHVS, CDR2 FQNEAQ. In nucleotides, the CDR3 is TGTGCCACGAGCGGGTTGGACACTGAAGCTTTCTTT. It codes for CATSGLDTEAFF.

The chain uses TRBV25-1 and TRBJ2-7; D is possibly TRBD1 or TRBD2 (5 bases each). Per the germline V gene, CDR1 is MGHDK and CDR2 is SYGVNS. There are 14 residues in the CDR3. The V and J ends lost 3 bases and 2 bases respectively, with 11 bases between them. CDR3 DNA: TGTGCCAGCAGTGACCCGGGACGGGCCTACGAGCAGTACTTC. This encodes CASSDPGRAYEQYF.

V usage is TRBV28 and J usage is TRBJ1-6; D gene ambiguous. In germline, CDR1 is MDHEN, CDR2 SYDVKM. The CDR3 consists of 12 residues. Trimming took off 7 bases at V and 7 bases at J, with 8 bases between the two ends. CDR3 coding DNA: TGTGCCAGCATTGATCGAAATTCACCCCTCCACTTT. This encodes CASIDRNSPLHF.

This clone was counted only a few times. V and J are TRBV5-1 and TRBJ2-5; D remains ambiguous. Trimming shortened V by 0 bases and J by 0 bases, and 6 bases separated the two germline ends. Germline assignment: CDR1 SGHRS and CDR2 YFSETQ. The CDR3 covers 14 residues. CDR3 residues: CASSLEANQETQYF. The CDR3, as DNA: TGCGCCAGCAGCTTGGAGGCTAACCAAGAGACCCAGTACTTC.

The chain links TRBV4-2 to TRBJ1-1; a possible D gene is TRBD1 (5 bases). The CDR3 runs 14 residues. Germline loops: CDR1 LGHNA, CDR2 YNFKEQ. Between the trimmed V and J ends, which lost 4 bases and 1 base, there was a span of 10 bases. DNA for the CDR3: TGTGCCAGCAGCCTTGACAGCCCGAACACTGAAGCTTTCTTT. Protein: CASSLDSPNTEAFF.

This rearrangement joins TRBV18 to TRBJ2-7, with 9 bases fitting TRBD1. The CDR3 has 12 residues. Germline assignment: CDR1 KGHSH and CDR2 LQKENI. Trimming at V came to 1 base and at J to 11 bases, leaving 3 bases not matched to a gene. CDR3 DNA: TGTGCCAGCTCACCACAGGGACAGGGAGAGTACTTC. The encoded protein is CASSPQGQGEYF.

The chain has TRBV7-8 and TRBJ1-2; D is uncertain. The CDR3 consists of 12 residues. Germline CDR1 is SGHVS and CDR2 is FQNEAQ. Deletions cut 5 bases from V and 2 bases from J, with 6 bases between. The CDR3 coding sequence is TGTGCCAGCAGCACCCCAAACTATGGCTACACCTTC. Amino acids: CASSTPNYGYTF.

The J gene is TRBJ1-2, the V gene TRBV6-6; no clear D. The CDR3 length is 16 residues. CDR1 and CDR2 (germline): MNHNY, SVGAGI (reference sequence). V shed 0 bases and J shed 4 bases, with 15 bases lying between them. The CDR3 here is CASSYSVLTPPYGYTF. The CDR3, as DNA: TGTGCCAGCAGTTACTCGGTACTGACTCCACCCTATGGCTACACCTTC.

This chain uses TRBV6-5 with TRBJ1-6; D remains ambiguous. V was pared by 0 bases and J by 7 bases, with 7 bases between. The CDR3 runs 14 residues. CDR1 and CDR2 from the germline V gene are MNHEY and SVGAGI. CDR3 sequence: CASSYSILNSPLHF. The CDR3 DNA is TGTGCCAGCAGTTACTCGATACTCAATTCACCCCTCCACTTT.

The CDR3 region is CSARYGYTF. CDR3 in DNA: TGCAGTGCTCGTTATGGCTACACCTTC. The V gene is TRBV20-1, the J gene TRBJ1-2; no clear D gene. Trimming took 5 bases from V and 5 from J, leaving 3 bases between them. CDR1 and CDR2 (germline): DFQATT, SNEGSKA (reference sequence). The CDR3 loop spans 9 amino acids.